The 5 T cell receptor beta chains below were found in one sample sequenced in a study of blood T cells in healthy people across ages. Next came a second PCR, run for about 7 to 12 cycles, which used a sample-barcoded 5' primer along with a J-beta primer mix. TCRdb recomputed calls from the 5' RACE reads with MiXCR, one row per CDR3 protein. In the table there are about 1 million distinct CDR3 sequences, approximately 25% of which are singletons. These data also formed part of another study, on T cells of mothers and their children.

Material: blood. Source of these receptors: a girl aged 2 to 9 in good health.

The rearrangement links TRBV5-1 to TRBJ2-1, with 7 positions matching TRBD1. Germline V gene sequence: CDR1 SGHRS, CDR2 YFSETQ. The CDR3 is made up of 15 amino acids. With V trimmed by 6 bases and J by 3 bases, 9 bases remained unmatched. The CDR3 region has the DNA TGCGCCAGCACCTTTTCCGGGACAGACTACAATGAGCAGTTCTTC. It yields the protein CASTFSGTDYNEQFF.

The chain is built from TRBV2 and TRBJ2-1; TRBD2 matches 8 bases. The DNA end favors TRBJ2-5, so the J call may be wrong. Per germline, CDR1 SNHLY and CDR2 FYNNEI. The length of the CDR3 is 14 residues. The CDR3 coding sequence is TGTGCCAGCAGTCCGACTAGCGTCTGGGAGACCCAGTACTTC. It encodes CASSPTSVWETQYF.

This clonotype appeared a few times. The chain links TRBV11-2 to TRBJ1-1; no clear D. Germline V gene sequence: CDR1 SGHAT, CDR2 FQNNGV. V shed 1 base and J shed 5 bases, with 11 bases lying between them. This CDR3 is built from 14 residues. The DNA of the CDR3 is TGTGCCAGCAGCTTAGGGACCCTGACAACTGAAGCTTTCTTT. It is translated as CASSLGTLTTEAFF.

The chain employs TRBV27 and TRBJ1-2; TRBD1 matches at 11 bases. In germline, CDR1 is MNHEY, CDR2 SMNVEV (reference sequence). The CDR3 is made up of 15 amino acids. The V segment lost 2 bases and the J segment 7 bases; nucleotides outside the gene matches: 6. CDR3 nucleotide sequence: TGTGCCAGCAGTTTAAAGGGGACAGGGGGAGCTGGCTACACCTTC. It encodes CASSLKGTGGAGYTF.

This clonotype came up a few times. The chain employs TRBV4-1 and TRBJ1-4; D not certain. CDR3 size: 15 residues. Deletions cut 6 bases from V and 2 bases from J, with 13 bases between. The germline CDR1 and CDR2 sequences are MGHRA and YSYEKL. The CDR3 loop is CASRERGSTNEKLFF. The CDR3 DNA is TGCGCCAGCAGAGAACGAGGTTCTACTAATGAAAAACTGTTTTTT.